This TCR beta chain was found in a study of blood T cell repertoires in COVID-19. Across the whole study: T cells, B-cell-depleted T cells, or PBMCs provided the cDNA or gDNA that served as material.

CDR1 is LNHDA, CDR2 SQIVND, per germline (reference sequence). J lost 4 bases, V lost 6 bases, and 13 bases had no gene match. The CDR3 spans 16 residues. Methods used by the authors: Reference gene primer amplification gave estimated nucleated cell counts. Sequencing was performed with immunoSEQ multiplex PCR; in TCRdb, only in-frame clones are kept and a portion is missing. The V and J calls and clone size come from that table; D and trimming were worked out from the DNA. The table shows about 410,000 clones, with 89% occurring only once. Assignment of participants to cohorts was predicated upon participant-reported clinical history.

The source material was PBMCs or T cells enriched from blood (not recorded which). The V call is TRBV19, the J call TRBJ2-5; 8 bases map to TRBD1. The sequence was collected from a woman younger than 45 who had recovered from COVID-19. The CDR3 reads CASSPLGQDGTETQYF. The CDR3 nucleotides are TGTGCCAGTAGCCCCCTGGGACAGGATGGGACAGAGACCCAGTACTTC. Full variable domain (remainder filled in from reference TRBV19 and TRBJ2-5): DGGITQSPKYLFRKEGQNVTLSCEQNLNHDAMYWYRQDPGQGLRLIYYSQIVNDFQKGDIAEGYSVSREKKESFPLTVTSAQKNPTAFYLCASSPLGQDGTETQYFGPGTRLLVL.